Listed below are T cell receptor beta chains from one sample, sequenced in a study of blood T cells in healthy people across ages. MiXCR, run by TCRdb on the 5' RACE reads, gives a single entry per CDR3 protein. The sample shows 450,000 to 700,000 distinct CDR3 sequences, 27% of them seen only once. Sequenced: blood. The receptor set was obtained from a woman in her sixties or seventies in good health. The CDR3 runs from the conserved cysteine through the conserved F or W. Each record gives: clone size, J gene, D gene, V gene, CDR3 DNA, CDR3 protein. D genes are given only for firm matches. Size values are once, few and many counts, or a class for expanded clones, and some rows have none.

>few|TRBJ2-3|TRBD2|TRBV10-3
TGTGCCATCAGTGCAGGGAGGGAGGACACAGATACGCAGTATTTT
CAISAGREDTDTQYF
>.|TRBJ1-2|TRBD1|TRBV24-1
TGTGCCACCAGTGACTTTGGGACAGGGAGAGATGGCTACACCTTC
CATSDFGTGRDGYTF
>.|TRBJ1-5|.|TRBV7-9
TGTGCCAGCAGCAAAGACAACAACCCAAATCAGCCCCAGCATTTT
CASSKDNNPNQPQHF
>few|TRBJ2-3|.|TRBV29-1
TGCAGCGTTGGGCGTCGGGGCACAGATACGCAGTATTTT
CSVGRRGTDTQYF
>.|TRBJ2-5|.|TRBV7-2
TGTGCCAGCAGCTCCCTCACGCAGGAGACCCAGTACTTC
CASSSLTQETQYF
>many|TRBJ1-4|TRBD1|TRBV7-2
TGTGCCAGCAGCGTAACCGGGACAGGGGGTGAAAAACTGTTTTTT
CASSVTGTGGEKLFF
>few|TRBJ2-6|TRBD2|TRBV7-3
TGTGCCAGCAGCTTGCAGGGAGGGACTGGGGCCAACGTCCTGACTTTC
CASSLQGGTGANVLTF
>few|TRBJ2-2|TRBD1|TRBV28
TGTGCCAGCATCGTCCGGCAGGGGGCGGCGGTTACCGGGGAGCTGTTTTTT
CASIVRQGAAVTGELFF
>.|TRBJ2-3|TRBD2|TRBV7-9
TGTGCCAGCAGACCTGGACTAGCGGGGGTGTTTCCTGGCACAGATACGCAGTATTTT
CASRPGLAGVFPGTDTQYF
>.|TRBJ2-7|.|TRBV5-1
TGCGCCAGCAGCTTGGAGGACGAGCAGTACTTC
CASSLEDEQYF
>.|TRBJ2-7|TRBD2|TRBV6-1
TGTGCCAGCATCGGGAGGGGCGGCGAGCCTCTTCTGGAGCAGTACTTC
CASIGRGGEPLLEQYF
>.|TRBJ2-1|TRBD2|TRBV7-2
TGTGCCAGCAGCTTAATGCGGGGGGGCCACAATGAGCAGTTCTTC
CASSLMRGGHNEQFF
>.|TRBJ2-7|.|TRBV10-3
TGTGCCACGAGGGGCAGGGGCCAATCGAACGAGCAGTACTTC
CATRGRGQSNEQYF
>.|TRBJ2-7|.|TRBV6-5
TGTGCCAGCAGTTACTCTAAGACAGCTAACTACGAGCAGTACTTC
CASSYSKTANYEQYF
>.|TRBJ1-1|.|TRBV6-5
TGTGCCAGCAGTTACGGGAGCCTGAACACTGAAGCTTTCTTT
CASSYGSLNTEAFF
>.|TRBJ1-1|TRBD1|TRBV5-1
TGCGCCAGCAGCTTGGCCCCACAGGGGCTGAACACTGAAGCTTTCTTT
CASSLAPQGLNTEAFF
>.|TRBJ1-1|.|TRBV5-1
TGCGCCAGCAGCCTCCCCAGGAGTGAAGACACTGAAGCTTTCTTT
CASSLPRSEDTEAFF
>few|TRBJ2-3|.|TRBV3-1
TGTGCCAGCAACCAGTTTCTGGGCGGTGATACGCAGTATTTT
CASNQFLGGDTQYF
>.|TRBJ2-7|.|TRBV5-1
TGCGCCAGCAGCTTGGATACTACTGCCTACGAGCAGTACTTC
CASSLDTTAYEQYF
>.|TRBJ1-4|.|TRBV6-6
TGTGCCAGCAGTTACCAGAGACAAGCTTCTAATGAAAAACTGTTTTTT
CASSYQRQASNEKLFF